Listed here are 28 T cell receptor beta chains from one sample, sequenced in a study of shared clonotypes between healthy human individuals. The table came from immunoSEQ multiplex PCR; TCRdb's copy has only in-frame clones and leaves some out. The sample comprises about 1.5 million clones, 95% to 99% of which are singletons, and roughly 0.45% rests with the top ten. The sample was naive CD4+ T cells sorted from blood. Sample subset: CD45RA+ positively selected. Receptors were obtained from a man between 25 and 39 years old in good health.

V usage is TRBV7-9 and J usage is TRBJ2-3; 11 bases match TRBD1. The CDR3 is 15 residues long. The trim removed 5 bases at V and 5 bases at J, leaving 6 bases unmatched. CDR1 SEHNR and CDR2 FQNEAQ come from the germline V gene (reference sequence). The CDR3 DNA sequence: TGTGCCAGCAGCCGGACAGGGGGCTCGTTAGATACGCAGTATTTT. This sequence encodes CASSRTGGSLDTQYF.

The V gene is TRBV18, the J gene TRBJ1-4; possibly TRBD1 for D (6 bases). CDR3 length: 15 amino acids. V lost 3 bases to trimming and J lost 5 bases, with 13 bases between them. The germline V gene encodes CDR1 KGHSH and CDR2 LQKENI. CDR3 DNA: TGTGCCAGCTCACCGGGCAGGGGATTGAATGAAAAACTGTTTTTT. Translation: CASSPGRGLNEKLFF.

Written as DNA, the CDR3 is TGCAGCGTTGACTTTCTAGCGGGAGAGACCCAGTACTTC. This sequence encodes CSVDFLAGETQYF. The chain links TRBV29-1 to TRBJ2-5; 8 positions match TRBD2. The junction had 4 bases not matched to a gene; V was cut back by 3 bases and J by 4 bases. Germline V lookup: CDR1 SQVTM, CDR2 ANQGSEA. This CDR3 is built from 13 residues.

Note on this clone: Other DNA sequences in this specimen translate into the identical CDR3. The genes are TRBV19 and TRBJ2-2, with 10 nucleotides matching TRBD1. The CDR3 is 16 amino acids. The germline gives CDR1 LNHDA, CDR2 SQIVND (reference sequence). Unmatched junction bases numbered 3, after V lost 5 bases and J lost 0 bases. Here the CDR3 DNA reads TGTGCCAGTAGTCGTGGGACAGGGGCGAACACCGGGGAGCTGTTTTTT. It yields the protein CASSRGTGANTGELFF.

The chain has TRBV10-2 and TRBJ2-7; the match to TRBD2 covers 13 bases. Germline V gives CDR1 WSHSY, CDR2 SAAADI. This CDR3 comprises 15 residues. V shed 6 bases, J shed 1 base, and the junction held 3 bases outside the gene matches. CDR3 sequence reads: CASSRTSGSSYEQYF. In DNA, the CDR3 is TGCGCCAGCAGCCGGACTAGCGGGAGTTCCTACGAGCAGTACTTC.

The J gene is TRBJ2-6, the V gene TRBV2, with D hard to call. CDR1 is SNHLY and CDR2 is FYNNEI in the germline V gene. The CDR3 spans 15 residues. V lost 5 bases and J lost 0, with 8 bases in between. CDR3: CASSSRDSGANVLTF. Written as DNA, the CDR3 is TGTGCCAGCAGTTCGAGAGACTCTGGGGCCAACGTCCTGACTTTC.

This chain joins TRBV7-7 and TRBJ1-1, with D unresolved. Deletions cut 5 bases from V and 4 bases from J, with 11 bases between. Germline V gene data show CDR1 as SSHAT and CDR2 as FNYEAQ (reference sequence). The CDR3 is 13 residues long. The CDR3: CASSHGRGTEAFF. DNA for the CDR3: TGTGCCAGCAGCCACGGGCGGGGCACTGAAGCTTTCTTT.

The genes are TRBV19 and TRBJ2-1, with TRBD2 matching over 11 bases. This CDR3 has 17 amino acids. J was trimmed by 0 bases and V by 6 bases; bases with no gene match: 7. Germline assignment: CDR1 LNHDA and CDR2 SQIVND (reference sequence). DNA of the CDR3: TGTGCCAGTAGCAACCCTAGCGGGAGGCTCTCCTACAATGAGCAGTTCTTC. Translated: CASSNPSGRLSYNEQFF.

The V and J genes are TRBV5-1 and TRBJ2-1; no reliable D call. Trimming left V 0 bases short and J 2 bases short, with 9 bases between. The CDR3 contains 15 residues. In germline, CDR1 is SGHRS, CDR2 YFSETQ. CDR3 bases: TGCGCCAGCAGCTTGGGTAGCTTGACCTACAATGAGCAGTTCTTC. It translates to CASSLGSLTYNEQFF.

V usage is TRBV11-2 and J usage is TRBJ2-4, with a tentative D call TRBD1 (5 bases). V dropped 5 bases and J dropped 5 bases, with 13 bases sitting between them. This CDR3 is built from 14 residues. Germline CDR1 and CDR2: SGHAT and FQNNGV. The CDR3 DNA reads TGTGCCAGCAGCCCCAGGGCACTCCAAAACATTCAGTACTTC. Translation: CASSPRALQNIQYF. The entire variable domain, with the rest obtained from reference TRBV11-2 and TRBJ2-4, is as follows: EAGVAQSPRYKIIEKRQSVAFWCNPISGHATLYWYQQILGQGPKLLIQFQNNGVVDDSQLPKDRFSAERLKGVDSTLKIQPAKLEDSAVYLCASSPRALQNIQYFGAGTRLSVL.

The J gene is TRBJ2-7, the V gene TRBV10-3; either TRBD1 or TRBD2 may supply D (6 bases each). CDR1 and CDR2 (germline): ENHRY, SYGVKD. Trimming left V 7 bases short and J 0 bases short, with 13 bases between. The CDR3 consists of 14 residues. CDR3 nucleotides: TGTGCCATCAAGCCACAGGGAGGCTCCTACGAGCAGTACTTC. As protein: CAIKPQGGSYEQYF.

This clone was seen only once. The genes are TRBV19 and TRBJ1-1; D gene ambiguous. V shed 3 bases and J shed 0 bases, with 11 bases lying between them. The CDR3 is 15 residues long. The germline gives CDR1 LNHDA, CDR2 SQIVND (reference sequence). In nucleotides, the CDR3 is TGTGCCAGTAGTATTTCGGAGGGCATGAACACTGAAGCTTTCTTT. Translated: CASSISEGMNTEAFF.

This rearrangement joins TRBV18 to TRBJ2-1; 7 bases map to TRBD1. This CDR3 region has 17 residues. CDR1 is KGHSH, CDR2 LQKENI, per germline. With 3 bases clipped from V and 5 bases from J, the junction kept 13 bases outside the gene matches. CDR3 sequence (DNA): TGTGCCAGCTCACCTCTGCTCGCCGTAGGGACAGACAATGAGCAGTTCTTC. Protein sequence: CASSPLLAVGTDNEQFF.

This clone appeared a single time. The chain uses TRBV6-5 and TRBJ1-5, with 7 bases identical to TRBD1. With V trimmed by 5 bases and J by 6 bases, 7 bases remained unmatched. This CDR3 comprises 14 residues. Per the germline V gene, CDR1 is MNHEY and CDR2 is SVGAGI. This chain's CDR3 is CASSAGGLGQPQHF. The CDR3 DNA sequence: TGTGCCAGCAGTGCAGGGGGATTAGGTCAGCCCCAGCATTTT.

This clone was seen once. This sample includes further DNA sequences coding for the same CDR3. V is TRBV6-6 and J is TRBJ2-3, with 12 positions matching TRBD2. This CDR3 has 15 residues. Germline-derived CDR1 and CDR2 are MNHNY and SVGAGI (reference sequence). Losses at the gene ends were 2 bases for V and 3 bases for J; bases not matched to a gene: 0. DNA for the CDR3: TGTGCCAGCAGTTACGGACTAGCGGGAACAGATACGCAGTATTTT. Translated, it gives CASSYGLAGTDTQYF.

A remark on this clone: Different DNA sequences within this sample yield the same CDR3. The rearrangement uses TRBV18 and TRBJ1-1; perhaps TRBD1 as D (6 bases). CDR3 length equals 13 residues. V lost 6 bases and J lost 1, with 9 bases in between. CDR1 and CDR2 (germline): KGHSH, LQKENI. The CDR3: CASSQGGNTEAFF. The CDR3 DNA sequence: TGTGCCAGCTCCCAAGGGGGGAACACTGAAGCTTTCTTT.

This chain joins TRBV29-1 and TRBJ2-1; 13 bases are shared with TRBD2. The J segment lost 1 base and the V segment lost 7 bases, leaving 4 bases of the junction unmatched. The CDR3 consists of 15 residues. Germline CDR1 is SQVTM and CDR2 is ANQGSEA. The CDR3, as DNA: TGCAGCGCAAAGGGACTAGCGGGATCCTACAATGAGCAGTTCTTC. Translated: CSAKGLAGSYNEQFF.

Worth noting for this clone: The junction shows a germline mismatch at one end, possibly a read error. This chain links TRBV2 with TRBJ2-1; perhaps TRBD1 as D (5 bases). From germline, CDR1 is SNHLY and CDR2 FYNNEI. The length of the CDR3 is 14 residues. In DNA form, the CDR3 reads TGTGCCAGCAGTGAGCAGGGCTCCTACAGTGAGCAGTTCTTC. It specifies CASSEQGSYSEQFF.

This clone occurred once. The chain has TRBV7-2 and TRBJ2-1; 7 bases are shared with TRBD2. The germline V gene has CDR1 SGHTA and CDR2 FQGNSA. With V trimmed by 1 base and J by 7 bases, 10 bases remained unmatched. The CDR3 extends over 16 amino acids. The chain's CDR3 is CASSLVGLAADNEQFF. In DNA form, the CDR3 reads TGTGCCAGCAGCTTAGTTGGGCTAGCGGCAGATAATGAGCAGTTCTTC.

In DNA, the CDR3 is TGTGCCAGCAGCTTAGTCCTAGCGTACAATGAGCAGTTCTTC. Translated, it gives CASSLVLAYNEQFF. This sequence joins TRBV11-2 and TRBJ2-1; weak D call: TRBD2 (6 bases). Trimming removed 1 base at V and 4 bases at J, with 8 bases between. The CDR3 has 14 residues. Looked up from germline, CDR1 is SGHAT and CDR2 is FQNNGV.

This rearrangement joins TRBV6-4 to TRBJ1-5; TRBD1 matches 9 bases. The CDR3 covers 14 residues. Trimming cost V 5 bases and J 7 bases; bases outside gene matches: 6. Per germline, CDR1 MRHNA and CDR2 SNTAGT. The CDR3 protein is CASSRDRGSQPQHF. CDR3 DNA sequence: TGTGCCAGCAGTCGAGACAGGGGGAGCCAGCCCCAGCATTTT.

The chain links TRBV5-4 to TRBJ2-1, with 8 nucleotides matching TRBD2. Trimming at V came to 2 bases and at J to 6 bases, leaving 7 bases not matched to a gene. Germline CDR1 reads SGHNT; CDR2 reads YYREEE (reference sequence). This CDR3 spans 15 amino acids. CDR3 sequence reads: CASSLSSGSTNEQFF. CDR3 coding DNA: TGTGCCAGCAGCTTATCCAGCGGGAGTACCAATGAGCAGTTCTTC.

The chain couples TRBV28 to TRBJ2-7; D might be TRBD1 or TRBD2, each matching 5 bases. Germline values: CDR1 MDHEN, CDR2 SYDVKM. This CDR3 region has 15 residues. V was cut by 4 bases and J by 5 bases, with 18 bases left in between. The DNA of the CDR3 is TGTGCCAGCAGTTCCCCGGGTGGGAGAGGGGACGAGCAGTACTTC. Protein sequence: CASSSPGGRGDEQYF.

A remark on this clone: Distinct nucleotide sequences in the sample also encode this CDR3. This chain links TRBV5-1 with TRBJ1-1; 7 positions match TRBD1. This CDR3 has 14 residues. CDR1 SGHRS and CDR2 YFSETQ come from the germline V gene. The J segment lost 1 base and the V segment lost 3 bases, leaving 3 bases of the junction unmatched. Here the CDR3 DNA reads TGCGCCAGCAGCTCCAGGGGGGAGAACACTGAAGCTTTCTTT. This encodes CASSSRGENTEAFF.

This clone appeared a single time. The V gene is TRBV5-1, the J gene TRBJ2-7; 11 bases map to TRBD1. Germline V gives CDR1 SGHRS, CDR2 YFSETQ. The CDR3 consists of 15 residues. J was trimmed by 2 bases and V by 1 base; bases with no gene match: 2. CDR3 region: CASSLTGQGAYEQYF. CDR3 in DNA: TGCGCCAGCAGCTTGACGGGACAGGGGGCCTACGAGCAGTACTTC.

With regard to this clone: This specimen includes other DNA sequences encoding the same CDR3. The chain employs TRBV5-1 and TRBJ2-5; D gene unclear. V lost 0 bases to trimming and J lost 1 base, with 7 bases between them. This CDR3 is built from 14 residues. Germline loops: CDR1 SGHRS, CDR2 YFSETQ. Here the CDR3 reads CASSLVVSQETQYF. The CDR3 DNA reads TGCGCCAGCAGCTTGGTAGTCAGCCAAGAGACCCAGTACTTC.

The chain recombines TRBV6-5 with TRBJ1-5; possibly TRBD1 for D (6 bases). Germline CDR1 is MNHEY and CDR2 is SVGAGI. V lost 5 bases and J 3 bases, leaving 14 bases between the germline ends. This CDR3 has 15 amino acids. DNA for the CDR3: TGTGCCAGCAGTAACACCGGGACACTCAATCAGCCCCAGCATTTT. This encodes CASSNTGTLNQPQHF.

The genes are TRBV18 and TRBJ2-1; 7 nucleotides match TRBD1. The V gene's germline CDR1 is KGHSH and CDR2 LQKENI. Germline trimming cut 4 bases from V and 9 bases from J; bases unmatched to any gene: 6. The length of the CDR3 is 13 residues. CDR3 bases: TGTGCCAGCTCACGGACGAGACAGGGTGAGCAGTTCTTC. Its translation is CASSRTRQGEQFF.